This T cell receptor beta chain was sequenced during a study of cytomegalovirus exposure and HLA in healthy donors. Amplification used 60 Vbeta primers and 13 Jbeta primers. Profiled with immunoSEQ multiplex PCR; TCRdb holds only in-frame clones, not every one. The sample lists 90,000 to 100,000 clones; 9.4% were seen once. Sequencing was done on a sample of PBMCs. This clonotype originated in a man in his fifties or sixties in good health and CMV-seropositive.

CDR3 nucleotide sequence: TGTGCCAGCAGCTTCGACAGGGACCACGAGCAGTACTTC. This sequence encodes CASSFDRDHEQYF. The genes are TRBV11-2 and TRBJ2-7, with TRBD1 identical over 7 bases. The CDR3 loop spans 13 amino acids. Losses at the gene ends were 3 bases for V and 5 bases for J; bases not matched to a gene: 4. Germline assignment: CDR1 SGHAT and CDR2 FQNNGV.